These 4 T cell receptor beta chains were sequenced from one sample in a study of cytomegalovirus exposure and HLA in healthy donors. Sequencing used immunoSEQ multiplex PCR; TCRdb keeps in-frame clones, though not all of them. The data show 95,000 to 150,000 clones, roughly 89% seen once. The specimen was PBMCs. The source is a woman younger than 30 in good health and CMV-seronegative.

J is TRBJ2-5 and V is TRBV7-9; maybe TRBD1 (5 bases). V was trimmed by 5 bases and J by 3 bases, leaving 16 bases between them. The germline CDR1 and CDR2 sequences are SEHNR and FQNEAQ (reference sequence). This CDR3 contains 15 residues. The CDR3 nucleotides are TGTGCCAGCAGCCCCGGAAGGGGTCGAAAAGAGACCCAGTACTTC. Translating it yields CASSPGRGRKETQYF.

The rearrangement uses TRBV2 and TRBJ1-1; perhaps TRBD1 as D (6 bases). V was cut by 1 base and J by 4 bases, with 10 bases left in between. CDR1 is SNHLY and CDR2 is FYNNEI in the germline V gene. CDR3 length equals 14 residues. The CDR3 DNA reads as TGTGCCAGCAGTGAAGGGGGGGGGCTCACTGAAGCTTTCTTT. Translation gives CASSEGGGLTEAFF.

The table lists this clone with a count of one. The gene calls are TRBV6-1 and TRBJ2-7, with D perhaps matching TRBD2 (7 bases). The germline gives CDR1 MNHNS, CDR2 SASEGT. V was clipped by 7 bases and J by 1 base, with 17 bases between them. CDR3 size: 15 residues. The CDR3 DNA reads as TGTGCCAGCAAAGGGGAGGGGGGGGGATCCTACGAGCAGTACTTC. Its translation: CASKGEGGGSYEQYF.

The chain recombines TRBV4-1 with TRBJ1-2; 11 bases are a match to TRBD1. There are 16 residues in the CDR3. Germline V CDR1 and CDR2: MGHRA, YSYEKL. Trimming took 5 bases from V and 4 from J; bases not matched to a gene: 9. CDR3 region: CASSSRTGGRVYGYTF. CDR3 coding DNA: TGCGCCAGCAGCTCACGGACAGGGGGCAGGGTCTATGGCTACACCTTC.